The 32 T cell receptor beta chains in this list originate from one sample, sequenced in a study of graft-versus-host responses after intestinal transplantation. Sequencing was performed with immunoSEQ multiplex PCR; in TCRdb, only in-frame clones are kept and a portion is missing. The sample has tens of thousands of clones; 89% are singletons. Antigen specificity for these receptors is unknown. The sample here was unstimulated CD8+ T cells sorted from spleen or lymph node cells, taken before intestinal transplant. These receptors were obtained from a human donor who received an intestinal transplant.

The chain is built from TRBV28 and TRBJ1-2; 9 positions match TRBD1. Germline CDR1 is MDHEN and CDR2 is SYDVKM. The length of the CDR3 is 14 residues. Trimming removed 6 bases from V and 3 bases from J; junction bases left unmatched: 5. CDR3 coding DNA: TGTGCCAGCAGAAAGACAGGGGGGTACTATGGCTACACCTTC. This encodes CASRKTGGYYGYTF.

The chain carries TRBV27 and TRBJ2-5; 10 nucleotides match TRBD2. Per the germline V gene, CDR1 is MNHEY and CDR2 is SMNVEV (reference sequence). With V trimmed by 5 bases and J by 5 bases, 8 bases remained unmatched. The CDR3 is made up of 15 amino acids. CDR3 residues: CASSPLAGGPETQYF. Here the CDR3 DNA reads TGTGCCAGCAGTCCGTTAGCGGGGGGCCCGGAGACCCAGTACTTC.

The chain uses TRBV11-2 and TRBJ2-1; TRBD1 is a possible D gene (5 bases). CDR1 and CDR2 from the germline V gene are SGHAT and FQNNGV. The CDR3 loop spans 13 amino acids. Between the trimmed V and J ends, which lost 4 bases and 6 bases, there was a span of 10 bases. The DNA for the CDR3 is TGTGCCAGCAGCTCATCAGGGATCAATGAGCAGTTCTTC. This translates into CASSSSGINEQFF.

CDR3 coding DNA: TGCAGCGTTGAACTAGCGGGGGAACAAGAGACCCAGTACTTC. Translation gives CSVELAGEQETQYF. The gene calls are TRBV29-1 and TRBJ2-5; 10 nucleotides line up with TRBD2. Germline V gene data show CDR1 as SQVTM and CDR2 as ANQGSEA. Trimming at V came to 2 bases and at J to 2 bases, leaving 2 bases not matched to a gene. This CDR3 is 14 amino acids long.

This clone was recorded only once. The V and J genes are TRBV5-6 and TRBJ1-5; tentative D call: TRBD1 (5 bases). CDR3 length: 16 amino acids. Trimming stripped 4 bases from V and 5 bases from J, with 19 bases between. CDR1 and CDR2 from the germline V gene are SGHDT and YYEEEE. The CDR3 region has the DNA TGTGCCAGCAGCCAACTTGGAGGGGAGGGTTATCAGCCCCAGCATTTT. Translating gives CASSQLGGEGYQPQHF.

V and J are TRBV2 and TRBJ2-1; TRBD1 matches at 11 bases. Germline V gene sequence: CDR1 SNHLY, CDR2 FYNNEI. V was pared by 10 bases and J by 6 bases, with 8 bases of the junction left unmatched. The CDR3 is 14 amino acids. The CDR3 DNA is TGTGCCATTTTTTCCGGGACAGGGGGCAATGAGCAGTTCTTC. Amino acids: CAIFSGTGGNEQFF.

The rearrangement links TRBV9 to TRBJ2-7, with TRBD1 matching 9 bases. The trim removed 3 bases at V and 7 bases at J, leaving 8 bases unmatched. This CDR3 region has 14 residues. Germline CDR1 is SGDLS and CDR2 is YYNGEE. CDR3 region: CASSAPGTGSEQYF. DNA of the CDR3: TGTGCCAGCAGCGCCCCCGGGACAGGGTCAGAGCAGTACTTC. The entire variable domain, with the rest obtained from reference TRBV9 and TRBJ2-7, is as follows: DSGVTQTPKHLITATGQRVTLRCSPRSGDLSVYWYQQSLDQGLQFLIQYYNGEERAKGNILERFSAQQFPDLHSELNLSSLELGDSALYFCASSAPGTGSEQYFGPGTRLTVT.

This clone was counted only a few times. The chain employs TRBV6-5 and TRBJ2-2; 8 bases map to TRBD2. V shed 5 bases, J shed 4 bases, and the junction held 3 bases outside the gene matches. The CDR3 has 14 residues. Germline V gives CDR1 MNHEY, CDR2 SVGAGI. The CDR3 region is CASSEGTSTGELFF. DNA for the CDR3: TGTGCCAGCAGTGAAGGGACTAGCACCGGGGAGCTGTTTTTT.

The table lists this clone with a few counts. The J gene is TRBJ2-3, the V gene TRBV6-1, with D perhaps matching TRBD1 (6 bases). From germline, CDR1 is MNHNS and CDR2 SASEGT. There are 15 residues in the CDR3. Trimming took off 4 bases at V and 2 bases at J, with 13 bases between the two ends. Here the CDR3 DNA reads TGTGCCAGCAGTGTCAGGACAGCATACACAGATACGCAGTATTTT. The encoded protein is CASSVRTAYTDTQYF.

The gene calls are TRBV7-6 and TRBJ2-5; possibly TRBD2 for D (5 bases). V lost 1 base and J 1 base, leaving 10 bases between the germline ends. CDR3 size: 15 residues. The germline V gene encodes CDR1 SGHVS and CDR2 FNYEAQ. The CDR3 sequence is CASSLGRGIQETQYF. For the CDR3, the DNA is TGTGCCAGCAGCTTAGGGCGAGGGATCCAAGAGACCCAGTACTTC.

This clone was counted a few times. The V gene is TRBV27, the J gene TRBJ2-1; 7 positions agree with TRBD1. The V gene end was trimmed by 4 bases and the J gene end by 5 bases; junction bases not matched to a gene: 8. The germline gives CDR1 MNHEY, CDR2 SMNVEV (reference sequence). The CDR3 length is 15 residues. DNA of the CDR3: TGTGCCAGCAGTTACCTGTCGGACAGGAACAATGAGCAGTTCTTC. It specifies CASSYLSDRNNEQFF.

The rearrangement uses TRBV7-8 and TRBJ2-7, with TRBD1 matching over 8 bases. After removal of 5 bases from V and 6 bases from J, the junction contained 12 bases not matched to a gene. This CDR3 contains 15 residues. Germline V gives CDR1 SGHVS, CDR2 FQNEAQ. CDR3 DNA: TGTGCCAGCAGCCAACAACGTGGGACAGGTCCCGAGCAGTACTTC. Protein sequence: CASSQQRGTGPEQYF.

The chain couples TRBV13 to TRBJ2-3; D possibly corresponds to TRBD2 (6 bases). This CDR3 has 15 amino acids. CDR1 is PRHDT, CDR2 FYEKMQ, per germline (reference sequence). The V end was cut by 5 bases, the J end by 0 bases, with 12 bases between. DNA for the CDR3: TGTGCCAGCAGCGCTGGACTATATAGCACAGATACGCAGTATTTT. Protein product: CASSAGLYSTDTQYF.

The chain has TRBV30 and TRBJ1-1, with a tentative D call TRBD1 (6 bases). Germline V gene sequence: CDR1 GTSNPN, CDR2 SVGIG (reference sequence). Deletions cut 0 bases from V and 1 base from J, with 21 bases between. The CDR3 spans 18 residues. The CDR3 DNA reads TGTGCCTGGAGTGTACGCGGGGGGCTGGCAGGGTGGAACACTGAAGCTTTCTTT. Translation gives CAWSVRGGLAGWNTEAFF.

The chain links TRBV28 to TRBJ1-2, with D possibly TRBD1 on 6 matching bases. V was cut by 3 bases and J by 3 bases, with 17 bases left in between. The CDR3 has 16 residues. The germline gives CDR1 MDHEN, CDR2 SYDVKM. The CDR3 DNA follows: TGTGCCAGCAGTTTCGAAGGGGGGGTTTTTCACTATGGCTACACCTTC. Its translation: CASSFEGGVFHYGYTF.

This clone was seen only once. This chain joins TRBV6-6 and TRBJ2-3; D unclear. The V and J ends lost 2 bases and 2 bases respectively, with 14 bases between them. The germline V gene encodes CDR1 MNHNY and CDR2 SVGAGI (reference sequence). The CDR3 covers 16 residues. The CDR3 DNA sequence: TGTGCCAGCAGTTACGGGCCTGCCTCACTCACAGATACGCAGTATTTT. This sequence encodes CASSYGPASLTDTQYF.

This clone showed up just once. In DNA form, the CDR3 reads TGTGCCAGCAGCTTGGTTGGGACAGTTGCCCGCGAGCAGTACTTC. Translated, it gives CASSLVGTVAREQYF. The chain uses TRBV5-5 and TRBJ2-7, with 7 nucleotides matching TRBD1. V shed 0 bases, J shed 6 bases, and the junction held 9 bases outside the gene matches. Germline lookup yields CDR1 SGHKS and CDR2 YYEKEE (reference sequence). The length of the CDR3 is 15 residues.

Written as DNA, the CDR3 is TGTGCCAGTAGTATCGTGAAGGGAGGCAATCAGCCCCAGCATTTT. It yields the protein CASSIVKGGNQPQHF. The rearrangement joins TRBV19 to TRBJ1-5; D not certain. The V and J ends lost 3 bases and 2 bases respectively, with 11 bases between them. Germline V CDR1 and CDR2: LNHDA, SQIVND (reference sequence). This CDR3 is built from 15 residues.

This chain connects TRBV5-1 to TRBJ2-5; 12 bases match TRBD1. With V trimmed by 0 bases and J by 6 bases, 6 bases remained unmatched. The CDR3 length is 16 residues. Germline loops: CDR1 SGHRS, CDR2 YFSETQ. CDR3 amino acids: CASSLGGQGAGKTQYF. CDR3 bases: TGCGCCAGCAGCTTGGGGGGACAGGGGGCAGGAAAGACCCAGTACTTC.

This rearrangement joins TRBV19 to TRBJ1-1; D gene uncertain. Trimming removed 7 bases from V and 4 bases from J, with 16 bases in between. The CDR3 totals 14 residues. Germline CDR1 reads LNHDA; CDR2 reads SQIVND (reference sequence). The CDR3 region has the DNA TGTGCCAGTAAACTACTTGGTGTTGTCACTGAAGCTTTCTTT. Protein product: CASKLLGVVTEAFF.

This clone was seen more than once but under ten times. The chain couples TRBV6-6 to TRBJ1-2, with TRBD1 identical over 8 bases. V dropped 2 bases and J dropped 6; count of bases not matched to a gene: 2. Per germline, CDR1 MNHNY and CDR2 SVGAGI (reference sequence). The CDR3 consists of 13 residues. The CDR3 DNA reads TGTGCCAGCAGTTACGGACAGGGCAATGGCTACACCTTC. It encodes CASSYGQGNGYTF.

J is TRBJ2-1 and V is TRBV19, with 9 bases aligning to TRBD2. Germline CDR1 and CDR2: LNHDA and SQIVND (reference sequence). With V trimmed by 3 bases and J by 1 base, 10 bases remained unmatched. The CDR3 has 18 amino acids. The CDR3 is CASSIPWGGGGSYNEQFF. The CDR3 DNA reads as TGTGCCAGTAGTATCCCTTGGGGCGGGGGGGGATCCTACAATGAGCAGTTCTTC.

The CDR3 sequence: CASSEAETGGEKLFF. Here the CDR3 DNA reads TGTGCCAGCAGTGAAGCGGAGACAGGGGGTGAAAAACTGTTTTTT. The chain employs TRBV6-1 and TRBJ1-4, with 9 bases aligning to TRBD1. V lost 0 bases, J lost 7 bases, and 3 bases stayed unmatched. Germline V CDR1 and CDR2: MNHNS, SASEGT. The CDR3 is 15 residues long.

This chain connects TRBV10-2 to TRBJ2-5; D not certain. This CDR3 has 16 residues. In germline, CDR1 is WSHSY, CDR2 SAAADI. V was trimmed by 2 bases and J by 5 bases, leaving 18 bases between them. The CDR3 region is CASSEPDTKMAETQYF. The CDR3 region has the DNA TGCGCCAGCAGTGAGCCCGACACAAAAATGGCCGAGACCCAGTACTTC.

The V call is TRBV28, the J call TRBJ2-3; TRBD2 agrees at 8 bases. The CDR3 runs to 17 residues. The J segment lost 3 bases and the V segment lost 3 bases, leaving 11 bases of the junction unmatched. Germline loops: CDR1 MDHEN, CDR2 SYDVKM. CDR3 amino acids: CASSLGRTVAGTDTQYF. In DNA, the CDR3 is TGTGCCAGCAGTTTGGGAAGGACGGTAGCGGGGACAGATACGCAGTATTTT.

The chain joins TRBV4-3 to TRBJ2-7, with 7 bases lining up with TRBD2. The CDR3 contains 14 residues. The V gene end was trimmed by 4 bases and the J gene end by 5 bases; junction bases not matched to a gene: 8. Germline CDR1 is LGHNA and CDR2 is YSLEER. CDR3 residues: CASSPLIAGNEQYF. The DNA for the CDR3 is TGCGCCAGCAGCCCATTAATAGCGGGTAACGAGCAGTACTTC.

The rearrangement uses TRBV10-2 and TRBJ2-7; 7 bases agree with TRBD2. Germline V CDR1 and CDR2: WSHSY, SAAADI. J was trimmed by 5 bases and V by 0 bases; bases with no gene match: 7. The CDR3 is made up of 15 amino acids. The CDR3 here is CASSESWEGSHEQYF. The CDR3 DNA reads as TGCGCCAGCAGTGAGTCGTGGGAGGGGAGCCACGAGCAGTACTTC.

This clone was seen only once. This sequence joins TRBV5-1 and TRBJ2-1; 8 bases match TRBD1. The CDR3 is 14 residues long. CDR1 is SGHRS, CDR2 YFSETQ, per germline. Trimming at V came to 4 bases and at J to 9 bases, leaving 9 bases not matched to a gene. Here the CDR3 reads CASSPRGPFGEQFF. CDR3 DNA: TGCGCCAGCAGCCCCAGGGGGCCCTTTGGTGAGCAGTTCTTC.

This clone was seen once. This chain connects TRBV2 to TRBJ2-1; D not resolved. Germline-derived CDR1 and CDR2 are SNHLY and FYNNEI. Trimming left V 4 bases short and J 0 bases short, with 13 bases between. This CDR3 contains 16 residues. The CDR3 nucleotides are TGTGCCAGCAGTGGTGTCCACTCTTACTCCTACAATGAGCAGTTCTTC. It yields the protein CASSGVHSYSYNEQFF.

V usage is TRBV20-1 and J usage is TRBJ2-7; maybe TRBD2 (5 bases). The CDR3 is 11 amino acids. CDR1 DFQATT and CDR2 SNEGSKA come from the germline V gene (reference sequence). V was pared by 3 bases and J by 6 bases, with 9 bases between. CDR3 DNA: TGCAGTGCTAGGGCCGGGGTCGAGCAGTACTTC. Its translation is CSARAGVEQYF.

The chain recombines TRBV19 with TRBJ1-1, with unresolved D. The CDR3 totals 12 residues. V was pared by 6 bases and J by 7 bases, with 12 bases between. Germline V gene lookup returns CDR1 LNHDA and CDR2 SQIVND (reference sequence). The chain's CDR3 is CASSQYEGEAFF. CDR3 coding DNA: TGTGCCAGTAGCCAGTATGAGGGTGAAGCTTTCTTT.

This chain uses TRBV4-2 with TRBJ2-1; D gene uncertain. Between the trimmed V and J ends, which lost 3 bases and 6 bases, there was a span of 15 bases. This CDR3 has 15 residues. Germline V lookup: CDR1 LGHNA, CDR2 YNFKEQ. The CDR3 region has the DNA TGTGCCAGCAGCCAGGGCCCACGAAGGTTCAATGAGCAGTTCTTC. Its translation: CASSQGPRRFNEQFF.